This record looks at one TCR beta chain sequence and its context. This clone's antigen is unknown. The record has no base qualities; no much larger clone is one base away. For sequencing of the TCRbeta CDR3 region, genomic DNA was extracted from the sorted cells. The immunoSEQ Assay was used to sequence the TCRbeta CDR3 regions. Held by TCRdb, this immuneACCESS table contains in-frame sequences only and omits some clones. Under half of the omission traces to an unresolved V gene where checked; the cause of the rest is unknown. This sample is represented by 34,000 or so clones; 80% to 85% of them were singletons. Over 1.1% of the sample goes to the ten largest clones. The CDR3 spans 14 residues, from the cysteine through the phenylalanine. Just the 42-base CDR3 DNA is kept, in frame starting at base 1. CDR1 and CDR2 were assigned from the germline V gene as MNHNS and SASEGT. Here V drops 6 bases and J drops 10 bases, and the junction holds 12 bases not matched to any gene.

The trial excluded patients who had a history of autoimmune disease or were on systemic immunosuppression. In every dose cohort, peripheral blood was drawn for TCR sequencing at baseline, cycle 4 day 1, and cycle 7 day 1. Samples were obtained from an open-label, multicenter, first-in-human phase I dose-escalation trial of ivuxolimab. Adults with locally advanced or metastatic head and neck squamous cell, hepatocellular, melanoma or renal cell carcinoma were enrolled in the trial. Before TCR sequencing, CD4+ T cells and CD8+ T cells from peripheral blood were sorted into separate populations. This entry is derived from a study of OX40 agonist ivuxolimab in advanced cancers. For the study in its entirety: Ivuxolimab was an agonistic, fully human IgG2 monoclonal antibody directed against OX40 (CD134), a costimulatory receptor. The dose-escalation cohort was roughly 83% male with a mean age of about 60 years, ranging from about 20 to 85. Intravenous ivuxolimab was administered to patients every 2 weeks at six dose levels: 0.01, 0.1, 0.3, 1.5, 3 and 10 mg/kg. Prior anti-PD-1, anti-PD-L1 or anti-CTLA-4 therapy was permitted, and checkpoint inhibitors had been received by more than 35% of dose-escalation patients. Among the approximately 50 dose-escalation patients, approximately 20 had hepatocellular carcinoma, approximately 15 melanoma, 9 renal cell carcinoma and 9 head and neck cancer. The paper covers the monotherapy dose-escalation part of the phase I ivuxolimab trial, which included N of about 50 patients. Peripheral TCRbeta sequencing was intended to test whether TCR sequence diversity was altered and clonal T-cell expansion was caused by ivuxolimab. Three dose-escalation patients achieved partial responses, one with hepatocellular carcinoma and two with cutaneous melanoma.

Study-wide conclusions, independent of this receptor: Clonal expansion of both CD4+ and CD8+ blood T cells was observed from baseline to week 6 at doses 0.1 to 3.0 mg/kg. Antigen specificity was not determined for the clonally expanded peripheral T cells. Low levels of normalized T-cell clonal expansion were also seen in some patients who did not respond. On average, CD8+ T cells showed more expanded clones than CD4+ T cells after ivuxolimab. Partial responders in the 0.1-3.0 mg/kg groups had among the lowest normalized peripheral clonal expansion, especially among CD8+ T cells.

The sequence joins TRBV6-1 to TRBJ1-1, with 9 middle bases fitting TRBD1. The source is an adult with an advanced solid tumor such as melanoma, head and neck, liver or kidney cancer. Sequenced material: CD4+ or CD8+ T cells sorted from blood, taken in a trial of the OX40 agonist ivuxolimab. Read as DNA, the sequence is TGTGCCAGCAGCTTGGGACAGGGTGTTAACGGAGCTTTCTTT. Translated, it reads CASSLGQGVNGAFF.